These 6 T cell receptor beta chains came from one sample sequenced in a study of monozygotic twins with inflammatory bowel disease. TCRdb re-analyzed the 5' RACE reads; it lists each CDR3 protein once, without DNA. Its table records hundreds of thousands of distinct CDR3 sequences. The sequenced sample consisted of blood. The receptors originated from a human donor with ulcerative colitis or Crohn's disease, or a healthy co-twin of an affected twin (not recorded which).

CDR3: CASSLRPLAGGYNEQFF. The genes are TRBV7-2 and TRBJ2-1; without DNA, the TCRdb call of TRBD2 cannot be checked. Germline V lookup: CDR1 SGHTA, CDR2 FQGNSA. The CDR3 totals 17 residues. The whole variable domain, remainder taken from reference TRBV7-2 and TRBJ2-1, is GAGVSQSPSNKVTEKGKDVELRCDPISGHTALYWYRQSLGQGLEFLIYFQGNSAPDKSGLPSDRFSAERTGGSVSTLTIQRTQQEDSAVYLCASSLRPLAGGYNEQFFGPGTRLTVL.

The rearrangement joins TRBV7-2 to TRBJ1-1; TCRdb returns TRBD1, unconfirmable since there is no DNA. The CDR3 spans 15 residues. Germline CDR1 is SGHTA and CDR2 is FQGNSA. Here the CDR3 reads CASSPGTGGNTEAFF.

This sequence joins TRBV6-6 and TRBJ1-2. The germline CDR1 and CDR2 sequences are MNHNY and SVGAGI (reference sequence). The CDR3 is made up of 14 amino acids. The CDR3 here is CASSFTGADYGYTF.

The chain combines TRBV5-1 with TRBJ2-2; the D gene TCRdb calls, TRBD2, cannot be checked with no DNA. Germline assignment: CDR1 SGHRS and CDR2 YFSETQ. The CDR3 contains 21 residues. Here the CDR3 reads CASSLARSKLAGQGDTGELFF. The whole variable domain, remainder taken from reference TRBV5-1 and TRBJ2-2, is KAGVTQTPRYLIKTRGQQVTLSCSPISGHRSVSWYQQTPGQGLQFLFEYFSETQRNKGNFPGRFSGRQFSNSRSEMNVSTLELGDSALYLCASSLARSKLAGQGDTGELFFGEGSRLTVL.

The V gene is TRBV12-3 or TRBV12-4, the J gene TRBJ1-5. The CDR3 extends over 15 amino acids. CDR3 protein: CASSFREQIHQPQHF.

The chain is built from TRBV10-3 and TRBJ2-7; TCRdb indicates TRBD1, and absent DNA this call remains unverified. Looked up from germline, CDR1 is ENHRY and CDR2 is SYGVKD. The CDR3 sequence is 14 residues long. The CDR3 here is CAISDGTAAYEQYF.